These T cell receptor beta chains were read from a single sample in a study of blood T cell repertoires in COVID-19. Sequencing used immunoSEQ multiplex PCR; TCRdb keeps in-frame clones, though not all of them. Of some 150,000 clones listed, roughly 79% are singletons. Sequences were obtained from peripheral blood. The source is a human donor with acute or convalescent COVID-19. The donor label of this sample is uncertain. CDR3s include the opening cysteine and the closing phenylalanine or tryptophan. The order of the fields is J gene, clone size, V gene, D gene, CDR3 DNA, CDR3 protein. The D gene is left open where the match is weak. Not all rows give a size; the values are once, few, many and, for expanded clones, a class.

TRBJ2-1 | - | TRBV29-1 | TRBD2 | TGCAGCGTTGAGACGCGGGGGACCCCTTACAATGAGCAGTTCTTC | CSVETRGTPYNEQFF
TRBJ1-6 | few | TRBV6-5 | - | TGTGCCAGCAGTTACGGGGAGGGTAGTTCACCCCTCCACTTT | CASSYGEGSSPLHF
TRBJ1-1 | - | TRBV7-9 | - | TGTGCCAGCAGCTTAGCCGAGGAAGCTTTCTTT | CASSLAEEAFF
TRBJ2-2 | - | TRBV7-3 | TRBD1 | TGTGCCAGCAGCCCCTGGGACAGGGAGAACACCGGGGAGCTGTTTTTT | CASSPWDRENTGELFF
TRBJ2-7 | - | TRBV7-9 | TRBD1 | TGTGCCAGCAGCTTAGCCTTGGGACAGGCCTCCTACGAGCAGTACTTC | CASSLALGQASYEQYF
TRBJ2-2 | - | TRBV5-1 | - | TGCGCCAGCAGCTTCCTAGCTGGCACCGGGGAGCTGTTTTTT | CASSFLAGTGELFF
TRBJ1-1 | - | TRBV24-1 | - | TGTGCCACCTCTGACACGGAGGACACTGAAGCTTTCTTT | CATSDTEDTEAFF
TRBJ1-2 | - | TRBV18 | - | TGTGCCAGCTCACCCCCTGAGGGAGGGGCTAACTATGGCTACACCTTC | CASSPPEGGANYGYTF
TRBJ1-1 | few | TRBV11-2 | TRBD1 | TGTGCCAGCAGCTCCCGGAGGGACAGGGGGTTGTCGAACACTGAAGCTTTCTTT | CASSSRRDRGLSNTEAFF
TRBJ2-1 | - | TRBV10-1 | - | TGCGCCAGCAGTCGGACCGGGGACTACAATGAGCAGTTCTTC | CASSRTGDYNEQFF
TRBJ2-7 | few | TRBV10-3 | TRBD1 | TGTGCCATCATCGAGGACAGGTCCTTCGAGCAGTACTTC | CAIIEDRSFEQYF
TRBJ1-2 | - | TRBV5-1 | TRBD1 | TGCGCCAGCAGCTTCGACAGGGGGGGTAATGGCTACACCTTC | CASSFDRGGNGYTF
TRBJ1-6 | once | TRBV5-1 | TRBD1 | TGCGCCAGCAGCGACAGGGGTGGGGGAGGCTATAATTCACCCCTCCACTTT | CASSDRGGGGYNSPLHF